These 3 T cell receptor beta chains were sequenced from one sample in a study of radiation and T cells in renal cell carcinoma. Clones were sequenced by immunoSEQ multiplex PCR, and TCRdb holds only the in-frame ones, with some missing. The sample has about 140,000 clones, 83% seen once. As to time point: baseline pretreatment blood. The treatment denotes: 15 Gy SBRT to primary tumor, nephrectomy 4 weeks later. The material was blood, obtained from a patient whose treatment included radiotherapy and nephrectomy. Receptor source: a woman aged 45-65 years with renal cell carcinoma.

The genes are TRBV4-1 and TRBJ2-7; the D is unclear. The germline V gene has CDR1 MGHRA and CDR2 YSYEKL. Deletions cut 6 bases from V and 2 bases from J, with 17 bases between. The CDR3 has 15 residues. In DNA, the CDR3 is TGCGCCAGCAGTCCAGCCCAAGGTCTCACCTACGAGCAGTACTTC. This encodes CASSPAQGLTYEQYF.

This clone has only a few counts. The chain carries TRBV28 and TRBJ1-2, with D possibly being TRBD1 (5 bases). There are 14 residues in the CDR3. CDR1 MDHEN and CDR2 SYDVKM come from the germline V gene. V shed 7 bases and J shed 0 bases, with 12 bases lying between them. The CDR3 DNA sequence: TGTGCCAGCACCGTGACAGCAGCTAACTATGGCTACACCTTC. Encoded protein: CASTVTAANYGYTF.

The gene calls are TRBV4-3 and TRBJ2-1, with 9 bases lining up with TRBD2. CDR3 length: 15 amino acids. From germline, CDR1 is LGHNA and CDR2 YSLEER. V lost 4 bases and J lost 3; bases outside the gene matches: 4. CDR3 in DNA: TGCGCCAGCAGCCTTAGCGGGAGTTTCTACAATGAGCAGTTCTTC. Protein: CASSLSGSFYNEQFF.